This T cell receptor beta chain is drawn from a study of T cells after yellow fever vaccination. At the level of the study: With SMART-Seq v4 Ultra Low Input, the fractions containing low cell numbers were prepared.

TCR cDNA was made by 5'RACE template switching, adding a universal primer site and UMIs. Using its own MiXCR run on the 5' RACE reads, TCRdb lists one record per CDR3 protein. This sample has a few hundred thousand distinct CDR3 sequences, with around a tenth found just once. This clonotype was seen only a few times. Its antigen is still unknown. Study-level findings and limits: Abundant clonotypes from the bulk population could get into FACS-sorted repertoires as contaminants. Post-booster reappearance was seen for most primary-vaccination clones (around 97% CD4, 85% to 90% CD8).

The V segment lost 6 bases and the J segment 4 bases; nucleotides outside the gene matches: 15. This CDR3 has 17 residues. The germline gives CDR1 SGDLS, CDR2 YYNGEE. The sequenced sample was PBMCs, obtained on the day of the first yellow fever vaccination. The TCR was taken from a man between 18 and 29 years old who received the YFV17D yellow fever vaccine. The chain is built from TRBV9 and TRBJ2-1, with 8 bases fitting TRBD2. CDR3 loop: CASKDKAGRGGYNEQFF. CDR3 nucleotide sequence: TGTGCCAGCAAAGACAAGGCGGGACGGGGGGGATACAATGAGCAGTTCTTC.